A selection of T cell receptor beta chains follows, all from one sample in a study of blood T cell repertoires in COVID-19. Only in-frame clones appear in the TCRdb table, and some are missing; sequencing was by immunoSEQ multiplex PCR. This sample has 250,000 or so clones, with around four fifths found just once. The material sequenced was peripheral blood. The receptors derive from an elderly woman with acute or convalescent COVID-19. Both conserved end residues are part of each CDR3. The order of the fields is D gene, V gene, CDR3 protein. The D gene is left open where the match is weak.

D gene: TRBD2
V gene: TRBV7-2
CDR3 protein: CASSLRAFGEGRGNEQFF

D gene: TRBD1
V gene: TRBV3-1/TRBV3-2
CDR3 protein: CASSLRTGGSYGYTF

D gene: -
V gene: TRBV27
CDR3 protein: CASSLSRSDNEQFF

D gene: -
V gene: TRBV30
CDR3 protein: CASLRSSGDQFF

D gene: -
V gene: TRBV14
CDR3 protein: CASSRLVPTGLTEAFF

D gene: -
V gene: TRBV29-1
CDR3 protein: CSVQMLGMNTEAFF

D gene: TRBD1
V gene: TRBV27
CDR3 protein: CASSTLDRGVNTEAFF

D gene: -
V gene: TRBV9
CDR3 protein: CASSSGLSSSYNEQFF

D gene: TRBD2
V gene: TRBV7-2
CDR3 protein: CASSLLAGTTSGANVLTF

D gene: -
V gene: TRBV27
CDR3 protein: CASRPVAGELFF

D gene: -
V gene: TRBV6-5
CDR3 protein: CASSIRTGNEKLFF

D gene: -
V gene: TRBV7-9
CDR3 protein: CASSQSGGHYGYTF

D gene: TRBD2
V gene: TRBV2
CDR3 protein: CASTWTSEDYEQYF

D gene: -
V gene: TRBV19
CDR3 protein: CASSIGQGPANYGYTF

D gene: -
V gene: TRBV7-2
CDR3 protein: CACNPGFGDTQYF

D gene: -
V gene: TRBV2
CDR3 protein: CASSERYTNDKLFF

D gene: -
V gene: TRBV18
CDR3 protein: CASSLGLRETQYF

D gene: TRBD1
V gene: TRBV5-1
CDR3 protein: CASSLAGQPTEAFF